The TCR beta chain described here comes from a study of blood T cell repertoires in COVID-19. Study details: PBMCs, B-cell-depleted T cells, or T cells provided the cDNA or gDNA that made up the material.

Per the study methods: Using reference gene primer amplification, nucleated cell counts were estimated. Sequencing used immunoSEQ multiplex PCR; TCRdb keeps in-frame clones, though not all of them. V, J and clone size derive from that table, while D and trimming were established from the DNA sequence. The repertoire holds more than 55,000 clones, about nine tenths seen once, with roughly 15% in the top ten. This CDR3 contains 15 residues. Germline V gives CDR1 ENHRY, CDR2 SYGVKD. Trimming took 2 bases from V and 3 from J, leaving 11 bases between them. The chain couples TRBV10-3 to TRBJ2-1, with D maybe TRBD1 (5 bases). The sample comprised peripheral blood. The sequence came from a man aged 80 or over with acute or convalescent COVID-19. The chain's CDR3 is CAISEGATYYNEQFF. The CDR3 coding sequence is TGTGCCATCAGTGAGGGGGCGACCTACTACAATGAGCAGTTCTTC.